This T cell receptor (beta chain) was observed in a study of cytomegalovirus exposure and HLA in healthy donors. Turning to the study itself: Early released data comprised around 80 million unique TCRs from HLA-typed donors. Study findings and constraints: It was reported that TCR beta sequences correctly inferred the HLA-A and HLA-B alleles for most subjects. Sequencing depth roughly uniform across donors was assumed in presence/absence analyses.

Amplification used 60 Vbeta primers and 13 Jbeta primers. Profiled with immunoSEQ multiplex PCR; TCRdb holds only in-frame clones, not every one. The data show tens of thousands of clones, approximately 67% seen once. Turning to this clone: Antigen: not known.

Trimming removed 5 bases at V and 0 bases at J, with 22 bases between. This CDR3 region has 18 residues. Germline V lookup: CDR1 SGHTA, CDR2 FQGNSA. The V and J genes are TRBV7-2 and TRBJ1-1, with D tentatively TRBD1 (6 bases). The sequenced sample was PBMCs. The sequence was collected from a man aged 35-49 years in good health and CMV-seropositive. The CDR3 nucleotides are TGTGCCAGCAGCCCACACAGGGCAGAGGACTTGATGAACACTGAAGCTTTCTTT. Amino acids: CASSPHRAEDLMNTEAFF.